This T cell receptor beta chain was observed in a study of human T cells and chemical hapten exposure. Across the whole study: An approximately 2 cm by approximately 2 cm inner upper arm patch received 2% DPC for sensitization.

TCRdb passed the RACE reads through MiXCR, listing each CDR3 protein once. The sample has around 380,000 distinct CDR3 sequences; roughly 6% are singletons. The germline V and J ends were trimmed by 4 bases and 7 bases, with 26 bases remaining between them. Germline V gives CDR1 MNHEY, CDR2 SVGEGT. The CDR3 length is 17 residues. Time point denoted: pre-sensitization, week 0. Stated treatment: therapeutic diphenylcyclopropenone sensitization with weekly scalp DPC. Blood draws came before every patch-test application. Total RNA came from unfractionated whole blood. The chain links TRBV6-2 or TRBV6-3 to TRBJ2-7, with D perhaps given as TRBD1 or TRBD2 (6 bases each). This TCR came from a woman aged 18-30 years with alopecia areata. Some clones in this sample may be carry-over from other donors' samples. The sample in question was whole blood, obtained in connection with sensitization to the hapten diphenylcyclopropenone (DPC). The CDR3 loop reads CASSLSTGAWTLLEQYF. CDR3 coding DNA: TGTGCCAGCAGTTTATCTACGGGGGCTTGGACCCTCCTGGAGCAGTACTTC.